This passage covers 32 T cell receptor beta chains from one sample sequenced in a study of blood T cells in healthy people across ages. A second PCR of roughly 7 to 11 cycles used a sample-barcoded 5' primer and a J-beta primer mix. Via MiXCR, TCRdb re-called the 5' RACE reads, giving one row per CDR3 protein. In the table there are more than 800,000 distinct CDR3 sequences, around 28% of which are singletons. Sequenced sample: blood. The source is a woman of 80 years or more in good health.

Concerning this clonotype: Relative to the germline gene, one junction end is altered; a read error may explain this. The chain is built from TRBV20-1 and TRBJ2-5; possibly TRBD1 or TRBD2 for D (5 bases each). Looked up from germline, CDR1 is DFQATT and CDR2 is SNEGSKA (reference sequence). The CDR3 runs to 14 residues. This chain's CDR3 is CSALYRGAQETLYF. The CDR3 DNA reads TGCAGTGCTCTCTATAGAGGGGCCCAAGAGACCCTGTACTTC.

This clonotype was seen ten or more times. The CDR3 DNA reads as TGTGCCAGCAGCCCAAACCACTTTTTCAGGGAGACCCAGTACTTC. This gives the protein CASSPNHFFRETQYF. This chain uses TRBV5-5 with TRBJ2-4; D is ambiguous. The DNA end favors TRBJ2-5, so the J call may be wrong. Looked up from germline, CDR1 is SGHKS and CDR2 is YYEKEE (reference sequence). The CDR3 runs 15 residues.

This clonotype was found many times. A read error may account for a junction end that differs from germline. The chain uses TRBV4-3 and TRBJ2-1; 8 bases map to TRBD2. The CDR3 runs 14 residues. Germline V lookup: CDR1 LGHNA, CDR2 YSLEER. In DNA form, the CDR3 reads TGTGCCAGCAGCCAAGGCGGGGGGTACAATGAGCAGTTCTTC. Its protein is CASSQGGGYNEQFF.

Details on this clonotype: At one of its ends the junction is not consistent with the germline gene, which may arise from a read error. This chain links TRBV12-3 or TRBV12-4 with TRBJ2-3; a weak D match, TRBD2 (6 bases). CDR3 size: 15 residues. The CDR3 sequence is CASSLADSSTDTQYF. DNA of the CDR3: TGTGCCAGCAGCTTAGCGGACTCTAGCACAGATACGCAGTATTTT.

This chain connects TRBV5-4 to TRBJ1-1; D is uncertain. Germline assignment: CDR1 SGHNT and CDR2 YYREEE (reference sequence). V gave up 1 base and J gave up 5 bases, with 18 bases separating them. The CDR3 runs to 16 residues. This chain's CDR3 is CASSLSFSAVGTEAFF. The DNA for the CDR3 is TGTGCCAGCAGCTTGAGTTTTTCGGCCGTTGGAACTGAAGCTTTCTTT.

A remark on this clonotype: A read error may explain this, as a much larger clone is one base away. The chain employs TRBV3-1 and TRBJ2-1; D uncertain. The CDR3 contains 16 residues. Germline V CDR1 and CDR2: LGHDT, YNNKEL (reference sequence). CDR3 nucleotides: TGTGCCAGCAGCACCCGGAGAGGTAGGACCTACAATAAGCAGTTCTTC. It translates to CASSTRRGRTYNKQFF.

About this clonotype: A read error may account for a junction end that differs from germline. The V and J genes are TRBV7-2 and TRBJ2-3, with a possible D match to TRBD2 (5 bases). The germline gives CDR1 SGHTA, CDR2 FQGNSA. This CDR3 region has 15 residues. DNA for the CDR3: TGTGCCAACAGCTCAGCGGAAACTAGCACAGATACGCAGTATTTT. It is translated as CANSSAETSTDTQYF.

Regarding this clonotype: This could be a read error, since a much larger clone is one nucleotide away. The rearrangement links TRBV7-6 to TRBJ2-4, with unresolved D. Gene TRBJ2-5 matches the end of the DNA better, so the J call may be wrong. CDR3 size: 15 residues. Germline CDR1 reads SGHVS; CDR2 reads FNYEAQ. CDR3: CTSSLGQASGETQYF. CDR3 in DNA: TGTACCAGCAGCTTAGGGCAAGCCTCCGGGGAGACCCAGTACTTC.

This clonotype was seen only once. The chain links TRBV29-1 to TRBJ2-5; 11 bases are a match to TRBD2. Looked up from germline, CDR1 is SQVTM and CDR2 is ANQGSEA. The V gene end was trimmed by 7 bases and the J gene end by 4 bases; junction bases not matched to a gene: 5. The CDR3 consists of 13 residues. The DNA of the CDR3 is TGCAGCGCCGCGACTAGCGGGACAGAGACCCAGTACTTC. It translates to CSAATSGTETQYF.

In its sample, this clonotype was seen a few times. The rearrangement uses TRBV7-9 and TRBJ1-5; the match to TRBD1 covers 10 bases. The CDR3 contains 13 residues. The V and J ends lost 1 base and 11 bases, in that order; junction bases with no gene match: 2. In germline, CDR1 is SEHNR, CDR2 FQNEAQ (reference sequence). The CDR3 bases are TGTGCCAGCAGCTTAGGGGGGACAGGGGCCCAGCATTTT. Translation gives CASSLGGTGAQHF.

V and J are TRBV14 and TRBJ2-7; 7 bases are a match to TRBD1. With 4 bases clipped from V and 5 bases from J, the junction kept 8 bases outside the gene matches. Germline V gene sequence: CDR1 SGHDN, CDR2 FVKESK. The CDR3 has 14 amino acids. This CDR3 is CASSRRQGGDEQYF. CDR3 bases: TGTGCCAGCAGCCGAAGACAGGGTGGGGACGAGCAGTACTTC.

This clonotype was counted many times. The chain employs TRBV6-2 or TRBV6-3 and TRBJ2-1; the D is unclear. This CDR3 is 18 amino acids long. Germline-derived CDR1 and CDR2 are MNHEY and SVGEGT. V was cut by 2 bases and J by 0 bases, with 17 bases left in between. Written as DNA, the CDR3 is TGTGCCAGCAGTTACCCCATGGCAGGCCCTAGCTCCTACAATGAGCAGTTCTTC. Protein product: CASSYPMAGPSSYNEQFF.

The chain joins TRBV7-9 to TRBJ2-5; maybe TRBD2 (5 bases). The CDR3 is made up of 14 amino acids. Germline-derived CDR1 and CDR2 are SEHNR and FQNEAQ (reference sequence). V dropped 5 bases and J dropped 1 base, with 11 bases sitting between them. The CDR3 sequence is CASSPGKVQETQYF. The CDR3, as DNA: TGTGCCAGCAGCCCCGGGAAGGTCCAAGAGACCCAGTACTTC.

Many counts were recorded for this clonotype. The chain is built from TRBV5-1 and TRBJ2-7; TRBD1 agrees at 8 bases. The germline CDR1 and CDR2 sequences are SGHRS and YFSETQ. The CDR3 is 14 amino acids. V shed 2 bases, J shed 3 bases, and the junction held 4 bases outside the gene matches. Written as DNA, the CDR3 is TGCGCCAGCAGCTTTGGAGACAGGGGCTACGAGCAGTACTTC. Amino acid sequence: CASSFGDRGYEQYF.

This clonotype was observed a few times. CDR3 bases: TGCAGTGCTAGTGACAGCTATAGCAATCAGCCCCAGCATTTT. This translates into CSASDSYSNQPQHF. This chain uses TRBV20-1 with TRBJ1-5, with a weak D call TRBD1 (5 bases). Trimming left V 3 bases short and J 0 bases short, with 9 bases between. The CDR3 totals 14 residues. CDR1 and CDR2 (germline): DFQATT, SNEGSKA (reference sequence).

This clonotype has at least ten counts. The chain employs TRBV7-9 and TRBJ1-1, with 8 nucleotides matching TRBD1. The CDR3 runs 13 residues. Trimming cost V 6 bases and J 5 bases; bases outside gene matches: 5. Per germline, CDR1 SEHNR and CDR2 FQNEAQ (reference sequence). In nucleotides, the CDR3 is TGTGCCAGCAGGTATACAGGGGGAACTGAAGCTTTCTTT. Translated, it gives CASRYTGGTEAFF.

This clonotype has only a few counts. V and J are TRBV3-1 and TRBJ1-1, with 7 bases fitting TRBD1. The CDR3 loop spans 15 amino acids. J gave up 6 bases and V 0 bases, and 7 bases lay outside the gene matches. The germline CDR1 and CDR2 sequences are LGHDT and YNNKEL (reference sequence). The CDR3 spells CASSQDHRGMAEAFF. The CDR3 DNA follows: TGTGCCAGCAGCCAAGATCACAGGGGAATGGCTGAAGCTTTCTTT.

Notes on this clonotype: The junction shows a germline mismatch at one end, possibly a read error. The rearrangement uses TRBV7-2 and TRBJ1-5, with D possibly TRBD1 on 6 matching bases. In germline, CDR1 is SGHTA, CDR2 FQGNSA. The CDR3 is 15 amino acids. CDR3 region: CASSLQGNSNQTQHF. Here the CDR3 DNA reads TGTGCCAGCAGTTTACAGGGCAACAGCAATCAGACCCAGCATTTT.

This chain links TRBV10-3 with TRBJ2-6; D is unclear. There are 16 residues in the CDR3. The V gene's germline CDR1 is ENHRY and CDR2 SYGVKD. Trimming cost V 2 bases and J 0 bases, with 8 bases left between them. CDR3: CAISEDVSSGANVLTF. Written as DNA, the CDR3 is TGTGCCATCAGTGAGGACGTCAGCTCTGGGGCCAACGTCCTGACTTTC.

This clonotype was counted a few times. This chain uses TRBV28 with TRBJ1-2; TRBD1 matches at 8 bases. Germline-derived CDR1 and CDR2 are MDHEN and SYDVKM. Germline trimming cut 8 bases from V and 8 bases from J; bases unmatched to any gene: 7. The CDR3 is 12 amino acids. The CDR3 region has the DNA TGTGCCAGCCACGGACAGGGCCGGGGCTACACCTTC. As protein: CASHGQGRGYTF.

This clonotype was seen repeatedly, ten times or more. The J gene is TRBJ2-2, the V gene TRBV20-1; D not resolved. The V end was cut by 0 bases, the J end by 4 bases, with 15 bases between. CDR1 DFQATT and CDR2 SNEGSKA come from the germline V gene (reference sequence). This CDR3 spans 16 amino acids. The CDR3 reads CSARDRTGWVTGELFF. In DNA, the CDR3 is TGCAGTGCTAGAGATCGGACGGGTTGGGTCACCGGGGAGCTGTTTTTT.

This clonotype was found a few times. The chain carries TRBV6-1 and TRBJ1-2, with D uncertain. V lost 5 bases and J 1 base, leaving 8 bases between the germline ends. Per the germline V gene, CDR1 is MNHNS and CDR2 is SASEGT. This CDR3 is built from 13 residues. CDR3 DNA sequence: TGTGCCAGCAGTTCTATTGGTAACTATGGCTACACCTTC. It yields the protein CASSSIGNYGYTF.

Details on this clonotype: The junction departs from the called germline gene at one end, perhaps through a read error. This sequence joins TRBV15 and TRBJ2-5, with TRBD2 as a possible D gene (6 bases). This CDR3 comprises 14 residues. CDR1 and CDR2 (germline): LNHNV, YYDKDF (reference sequence). CDR3 DNA sequence: TGTGCCGTAGGCCGAGGAGGGATCCAAGAGACCCGGTACTTC. It specifies CAVGRGGIQETRYF.

V is TRBV5-1 and J is TRBJ2-7; D not resolved. The J call may be in error: the DNA end matches TRBJ2-5 better. Per the germline V gene, CDR1 is SGHRS and CDR2 is YFSETQ. This CDR3 has 13 amino acids. The CDR3 DNA sequence: TGCGCCAGCAGAGAATCCACTCAGGAGACCCAGTACTTC. Amino acids: CASRESTQETQYF.

This clonotype showed up many times. The rearrangement uses TRBV25-1 and TRBJ2-1; D is possibly TRBD1 (6 bases). The V gene's germline CDR1 is MGHDK and CDR2 SYGVNS. V was pared by 6 bases and J by 0 bases, with 18 bases between. The CDR3 is 17 residues long. CDR3 protein: CASRQGKGTSSYNEQFF. DNA of the CDR3: TGTGCCAGCAGGCAGGGGAAGGGAACAAGCTCCTACAATGAGCAGTTCTTC.

A note on this clonotype: A read error may explain this, as a much larger clone is one base away. The chain combines TRBV12-3 or TRBV12-4 with TRBJ2-5; D call uncertain. Trimming shortened V by 3 bases and J by 11 bases, and 13 bases separated the two germline ends. This CDR3 comprises 12 residues. The CDR3 loop is CASSFQYNEQYF. The CDR3 coding sequence is TGTGCCAGCAGTTTTCAATACAATGAGCAGTACTTC.

This clonotype came up many times. This rearrangement joins TRBV20-1 to TRBJ1-2; a possible D gene is TRBD1 (5 bases). With 4 bases removed from V and 4 bases from J, the gap between germline ends came to 10 bases. The CDR3 totals 12 residues. Germline loops: CDR1 DFQATT, CDR2 SNEGSKA (reference sequence). DNA of the CDR3: TGCAGTGCTACCGGGGCGGTCTATGGCTACACCTTC. It is translated as CSATGAVYGYTF.

This clonotype was counted between two and nine times. The gene calls are TRBV4-3 and TRBJ2-1; 8 bases map to TRBD1. There are 17 residues in the CDR3. Germline loops: CDR1 LGHNA, CDR2 YSLEER. Trimming removed 1 base from V and 2 bases from J; junction bases left unmatched: 7. The CDR3 nucleotides read TGCGCCAGCAGCCAAGCACCCGGACAGGGACCCTACAATGAGCAGTTCTTC. It encodes CASSQAPGQGPYNEQFF.

This clonotype was recorded many times. The genes are TRBV29-1 and TRBJ2-3, with 7 bases that match TRBD1. The germline V gene encodes CDR1 SQVTM and CDR2 ANQGSEA. J lost 2 bases, V lost 6 bases, and 5 bases had no gene match. The CDR3 is 13 amino acids. CDR3 region: CSVRGTVTDTQYF. Written as DNA, the CDR3 is TGCAGCGTCAGGGGGACAGTCACAGATACGCAGTATTTT.

The genes are TRBV5-1 and TRBJ2-3; D uncertain. There are 16 residues in the CDR3. Germline lookup yields CDR1 SGHRS and CDR2 YFSETQ. V lost 1 base and J lost 0, with 12 bases in between. The CDR3 reads CASSLFAVTSTDTQYF. The CDR3 DNA reads as TGCGCCAGCAGCTTGTTTGCGGTAACTAGCACAGATACGCAGTATTTT. The variable domain in full, with the rest retrieved from reference TRBV5-1 and TRBJ2-3, is KAGVTQTPRYLIKTRGQQVTLSCSPISGHRSVSWYQQTPGQGLQFLFEYFSETQRNKGNFPGRFSGRQFSNSRSEMNVSTLELGDSALYLCASSLFAVTSTDTQYFGPGTRLTVL.

The CDR3 is CASSLAYGGVDEQYF. The CDR3 region has the DNA TGCGCCAGCAGCTTGGCCTACGGGGGCGTCGACGAGCAGTACTTC. V gene TRBV5-1 combines with J gene TRBJ2-7; the D gene could be TRBD1 or TRBD2 (6 bases each). V was cut by 0 bases and J by 5 bases, with 15 bases left in between. Germline V gene sequence: CDR1 SGHRS, CDR2 YFSETQ. There are 15 residues in the CDR3.

This clonotype has ten or more counts. V usage is TRBV14 and J usage is TRBJ2-1; 12 bases fit TRBD2. With V trimmed by 0 bases and J by 7 bases, 7 bases remained unmatched. Germline V CDR1 and CDR2: SGHDN, FVKESK. The CDR3 loop spans 17 amino acids. The CDR3 spells CASSQDTGLAGLNEQFF. CDR3 in DNA: TGTGCCAGCAGCCAAGATACCGGACTAGCGGGGTTGAATGAGCAGTTCTTC.